The present entry profiles one T cell receptor beta chain with its context. Its specific antigen is unknown. Sequence at one end of the junction differs from germline and may be a read error. The CDR3, from cysteine to phenylalanine, totals 15 residues. Of all the DNA, just the CDR3 is kept, 45 bases in frame from base 1. The germline V gene (reference sequence) gives CDR1 as MNHEY and CDR2 as SMNVEV. The entry originates in a study of blood T cell repertoires in COVID-19 (dated by TCRdb to the early 2020s). Background for the entire study: Samples covering the acute and convalescent phases of COVID-19 were provided by collaborators in the United States, Italy and Spain. The material from the prospective study consisted of cDNA or gDNA derived from T cells, B-cell-depleted T cells, or PBMCs. Subjects who had been exposed to COVID-19, were actively infected with it, or had recovered from it provided the deeply sampled blood TCRbeta repertoires that made up the dataset. A freely available public database, intended as a resource for researchers studying the immune response to SARS-CoV-2, is where the repertoires were released. The samples were drawn from two sources: the first 160 participants of the ongoing ImmuneRACE study, and approximately 1,300 subjects contributed by 6 global collaborators. The sample metadata nearly always contained a de-identified subject ID, COVID-19 status, age in years and sex. Where HLA class I and class II types were available, the types were taken from metadata supplied by the sample provider, not from assay-based typing.

Each collaborating institution followed its own protocols to collect whole blood in K2EDTA tubes. Collaborator samples were shipped for TCRbeta analysis as frozen whole blood, isolated PBMCs, or DNA extracted from either sample type. Study-wide conclusions, independent of this receptor: The quantity of clinical and demographic metadata differed by source and by participant and was supplied without curation.

The immunoSEQ Assay, a bias-controlled multiplex PCR, was used to amplify TCRbeta CDR3 regions from genomic DNA. Concerning the study's data processing: Nucleated cell counts per sample were estimated from amplification of reference gene primers within the assay. To quantify the absolute abundance of each unique TCRbeta CDR3 rearrangement, sequence reads were collapsed and filtered. For each sample, productive Simpson clonality was calculated as the square root of Simpson's diversity index over productive rearrangements. TCRdb re-hosts the immuneACCESS table, in-frame sequences only. Its copies lack some clones; in the studies checked, an unresolved V gene accounts for under half of them, and the cause for the rest is not known. V, J and clone size reflect that table, while D and trimming were determined from the DNA. The sample records 180,000 or so clones, around 90% of which are singletons. The ten largest account for roughly 1.5% of the sample.

The rearranged chain carries TRBV27 and TRBJ2-1; 7 of the junction bases match TRBD2. Sequenced: peripheral blood. This sequence was found in a woman between 45 and 65 years old with acute or convalescent COVID-19. The nucleotide sequence reads TGTGCCAGCAGCTTATCGGGGGGACCCTACAATGAGCAGTTCTTC. Its protein reads: CASSLSGGPYNEQFF.